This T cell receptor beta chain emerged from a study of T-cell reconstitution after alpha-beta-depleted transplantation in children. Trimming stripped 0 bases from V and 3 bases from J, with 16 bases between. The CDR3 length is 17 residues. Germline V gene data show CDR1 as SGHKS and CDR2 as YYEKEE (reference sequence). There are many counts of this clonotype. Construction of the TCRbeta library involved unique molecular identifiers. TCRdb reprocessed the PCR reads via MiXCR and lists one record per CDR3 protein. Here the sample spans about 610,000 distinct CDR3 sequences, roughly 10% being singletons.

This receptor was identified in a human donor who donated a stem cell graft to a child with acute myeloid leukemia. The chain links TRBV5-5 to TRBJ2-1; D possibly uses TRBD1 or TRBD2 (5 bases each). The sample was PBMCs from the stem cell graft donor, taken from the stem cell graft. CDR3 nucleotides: TGTGCCAGCAGCTTGGTAAGATCCGGGGCCCTCTACAATGAGCAGTTCTTC. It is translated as CASSLVRSGALYNEQFF.